The present TCR beta chain was sequenced within a study of monozygotic twins with inflammatory bowel disease. Study conclusions and caveats: Especially with disease activity, IBD patients had fewer clonotypes in common with others than healthy twins did. T cell subtypes were not distinguishable in this analysis.

Whole blood, unsorted for T cells, was the source of total RNA. The CDR3 runs 12 residues. Germline-derived CDR1 and CDR2 are SGHTA and FQGNSA. Turning to this clonotype: The antigen remains unidentified.

Every sample had its cDNA made across eight separate reactions. Each CDR3 protein gets one entry in TCRdb, which reprocessed the 5' RACE reads and gives no DNA. This sample's table has 150,000 to 200,000 distinct CDR3 sequences. Sequenced: blood. The TCR comes from a human donor with ulcerative colitis or Crohn's disease, or a healthy co-twin of an affected twin (not recorded which). The rearrangement uses TRBV7-2 and TRBJ2-7. CDR3 in amino acids: CASSLVAYEQYF. The variable domain in full, with the rest retrieved from reference TRBV7-2 and TRBJ2-7, is GAGVSQSPSNKVTEKGKDVELRCDPISGHTALYWYRQSLGQGLEFLIYFQGNSAPDKSGLPSDRFSAERTGGSVSTLTIQRTQQEDSAVYLCASSLVAYEQYFGPGTRLTVT.